This is a list of T cell receptor beta chains from one sample in a study of beta chain features in type 1 diabetes. Generated by immunoSEQ multiplex PCR, the TCRdb table keeps only in-frame clones and is missing some. The sample includes fewer than 550,000 clones, about an eighth of them seen just once. Source material: naive CD4+ T cells from blood. The source of these receptors is a woman between 18 and 29 years old in good health. CDR3s include the opening cysteine and the closing phenylalanine or tryptophan. The D gene is left open where the match is weak. A row's size may be missing; if present it is once, few, many or a size class.

few	TRBJ2-5	TRBD1	15	TRBV28	CASSRTGTGRETQYF	TGTGCCAGCAGTCGGACCGGGACAGGGCGCGAGACCCAGTACTTC
.	TRBJ1-3	.	14	TRBV27	CASSPGVPGNTIYF	TGTGCCAGCAGTCCAGGGGTGCCTGGAAACACCATATATTTT
.	TRBJ2-3	.	14	TRBV7-2	CASSPSARADTQYF	TGTGCCAGCAGCCCTAGCGCGCGTGCAGATACGCAGTATTTT
.	TRBJ2-1	.	17	TRBV7-3	CASSPEMGRWSYNEQFF	TGTGCCAGCAGCCCGGAGATGGGCAGGTGGTCCTACAATGAGCAGTTCTTC
few	TRBJ2-3	.	14	TRBV5-1	CASSSGPRRDTQYF	TGCGCCAGCAGCTCCGGGCCGAGACGAGATACGCAGTATTTT
few	TRBJ2-7	TRBD2	17	TRBV7-9	CASSAGTSGSYPYEQYF	TGTGCCAGCAGCGCCGGGACTAGCGGGAGCTACCCCTACGAGCAGTACTTC
few	TRBJ1-5	.	13	TRBV30	CAWSPGGNQPQHF	TGTGCCTGGAGTCCGGGGGGCAATCAGCCCCAGCATTTT
few	TRBJ2-2	.	13	TRBV18	CASSRVNTGELFF	TGTGCCAGCTCACGAGTTAACACCGGGGAGCTGTTTTTT
few	TRBJ2-1	TRBD2	15	TRBV2	CASSYRTSGSNEQFF	TGTGCCAGCAGTTACCGGACTAGCGGTTCCAATGAGCAGTTCTTC
few	TRBJ1-2	TRBD1	12	TRBV7-2	CASSSQGYGYTF	TGTGCCAGCAGCTCACAGGGGTATGGCTACACCTTC
many	TRBJ2-5	.	12	TRBV14	CASSQDAGTQYF	TGTGCCAGCAGCCAAGATGCAGGGACCCAGTACTTC
.	TRBJ2-3	TRBD2	16	TRBV7-9	CASSSMRDSGGYTQYF	TGTGCCAGCAGCTCCATGCGCGATAGCGGGGGATATACGCAGTATTTT
few	TRBJ2-1	.	17	TRBV7-9	CASSFSLGTSSYNEQFF	TGTGCCAGCAGCTTTTCTCTGGGTACCAGCTCCTACAATGAGCAGTTCTTC
.	TRBJ2-3	.	15	TRBV7-8	CASSLSSEGTDTQYF	TGTGCCAGCAGCTTATCCAGCGAGGGCACAGATACGCAGTATTTT
few	TRBJ1-2	.	13	TRBV5-8	CASRLQADYGYTF	TGTGCCAGCAGGCTACAGGCGGACTATGGCTACACCTTC
few	TRBJ1-2	.	15	TRBV7-2	CASSPTGTSYSGYTF	TGTGCCAGCAGCCCGACCGGGACGTCGTATTCGGGCTACACCTTC
.	TRBJ2-7	TRBD1	12	TRBV14	CASSYGQGVQYF	TGTGCCAGCAGCTACGGACAGGGCGTGCAGTACTTC
few	TRBJ2-7	.	14	TRBV7-2	CASSLGTLTYEQYF	TGTGCCAGCAGCCTCGGGACGCTAACCTACGAGCAGTACTTC
.	TRBJ2-5	.	16	TRBV5-1	CASSPLPRELGETQYF	TGCGCCAGCAGCCCGCTGCCCAGGGAACTCGGAGAGACCCAGTACTTC
.	TRBJ2-7	.	12	TRBV30	CAWSRTAYEQYF	TGTGCCTGGAGTAGGACAGCCTACGAGCAGTACTTC
.	TRBJ2-7	.	12	TRBV6-6	CASRSTAYEQYF	TGTGCCAGTAGGAGTACCGCCTACGAGCAGTACTTC
few	TRBJ2-1	.	14	TRBV7-3	CASSSRLASNEQFF	TGTGCCAGCAGCTCCCGCTTAGCTAGCAATGAGCAGTTCTTC
.	TRBJ2-5	.	14	TRBV4-1	CASSRAGKGETQYF	TGCGCCAGCAGCCGGGCAGGGAAAGGAGAGACCCAGTACTTC
few	TRBJ2-1	TRBD1	15	TRBV18	CASSSGTGLYNEQFF	TGTGCCAGCTCCTCTGGGACAGGGCTATACAATGAGCAGTTCTTC
.	TRBJ2-3	TRBD1	14	TRBV2	CASSQDRGPDTQYF	TGTGCCAGCAGTCAAGACAGGGGGCCAGATACGCAGTATTTT
.	TRBJ2-5	.	13	TRBV6-5	CANTQPDVGTQYF	TGTGCCAACACACAACCGGACGTAGGGACCCAGTACTTC
.	TRBJ2-3	TRBD2	15	TRBV9	CASSVTGTSGDTQYF	TGTGCCAGCAGCGTAACCGGGACTAGCGGGGATACGCAGTATTTT
few	TRBJ2-5	.	12	TRBV7-2	CASSLRAETQYF	TGTGCCAGCAGCTTAAGGGCAGAGACCCAGTACTTC
.	TRBJ1-4	TRBD1	16	TRBV4-2	CASSQRDRAENEKLFF	TGTGCCAGCAGCCAAAGAGACAGGGCAGAGAATGAAAAACTGTTTTTT
.	TRBJ1-1	.	11	TRBV20-1	CSAWDVREAFF	TGCAGTGCTTGGGACGTCCGTGAAGCTTTCTTT
.	TRBJ2-1	TRBD2	14	TRBV9	CASSVFGTSNEQFF	TGTGCCAGCAGCGTATTTGGGACTAGCAATGAGCAGTTCTTC
few	TRBJ2-1	.	13	TRBV7-9	CASSARQVNEQFF	TGTGCCAGCAGCGCACGACAGGTGAATGAGCAGTTCTTC
few	TRBJ1-4	.	14	TRBV29-1	CSVAHSGTNEKLFF	TGCAGCGTTGCCCATTCTGGGACTAATGAAAAACTGTTTTTT
.	TRBJ1-5	.	12	TRBV28	CASRNSNQPQHF	TGTGCCAGCAGGAATAGCAATCAGCCCCAGCATTTT
few	TRBJ2-1	.	12	TRBV6-1	CASRDQYNEQFF	TGTGCCAGCAGAGACCAATACAATGAGCAGTTCTTC
.	TRBJ1-5	.	15	TRBV15	CATSRAPGKRQPQHF	TGTGCCACCAGCAGAGCTCCAGGGAAGAGGCAGCCCCAGCATTTT
.	TRBJ2-3	.	15	TRBV5-4	CASHEEGEITDTQYF	TGTGCCAGCCACGAGGAGGGCGAAATCACAGATACGCAGTATTTT
.	TRBJ1-2	TRBD1	15	TRBV9	CASSFWDRGQYGYTF	TGTGCCAGCAGCTTCTGGGACAGGGGGCAATATGGCTACACCTTC
few	TRBJ2-5	TRBD2	14	TRBV30	CAWSVFGGRGTQYF	TGTGCCTGGAGTGTCTTTGGCGGGAGAGGGACCCAGTACTTC
.	TRBJ2-7	.	12	TRBV29-1	CSVATRRYEQYF	TGCAGCGTCGCGACCCGTCGCTACGAGCAGTACTTC
.	TRBJ2-7	.	16	TRBV9	CASSTQAGYRSDEQYF	TGTGCCAGCAGCACCCAGGCGGGTTATAGGTCCGACGAGCAGTACTTC
.	TRBJ2-1	.	14	TRBV13	CASSRRDSFNEQFF	TGTGCCAGCAGCCGTCGGGACTCCTTCAATGAGCAGTTCTTC
.	TRBJ2-2	TRBD1	17	TRBV5-1	CASSLASGGYNTGELFF	TGCGCCAGCAGCTTGGCCTCAGGGGGCTACAACACCGGGGAGCTGTTTTTT
few	TRBJ2-1	.	14	TRBV2	CASSDISSYNEQFF	TGTGCCAGCAGTGACATAAGCTCCTACAATGAGCAGTTCTTC
.	TRBJ1-2	.	13	TRBV6-6	CASFRPQNYGYTF	TGTGCCAGCTTCCGCCCTCAAAACTATGGCTACACCTTC
few	TRBJ2-5	.	11	TRBV5-4	CASSLSETQYF	TGTGCCAGCAGCTTGTCCGAGACCCAGTACTTC
few	TRBJ1-2	.	15	TRBV4-2	CASSQELAGAYGYTF	TGTGCCAGCAGCCAAGAGTTGGCAGGGGCCTATGGCTACACCTTC
.	TRBJ1-1	.	14	TRBV6-1	CASTERGLNTEAFF	TGTGCCAGCACCGAAAGGGGGTTGAACACTGAAGCTTTCTTT
.	TRBJ2-1	TRBD1	14	TRBV7-8	CASNNRDRLNEQFF	TGTGCCAGCAACAACCGGGACAGATTAAATGAGCAGTTCTTC
few	TRBJ2-1	TRBD2	16	TRBV5-1	CASSNPQRGVYNEQFF	TGCGCCAGCAGCAACCCCCAGCGGGGGGTCTACAATGAGCAGTTCTTC
.	TRBJ2-1	.	13	TRBV18	CASSSYENNEQFF	TGTGCCAGCTCATCTTACGAGAACAATGAGCAGTTCTTC
.	TRBJ1-2	.	13	TRBV25-1	CASSVTGNYGYTF	TGTGCCAGCAGTGTTACAGGGAACTATGGCTACACCTTC
few	TRBJ2-7	.	12	TRBV29-1	CSGGRLSGEQYF	TGCAGCGGCGGTCGACTCTCGGGGGAGCAGTACTTC
.	TRBJ2-1	TRBD2	13	TRBV6-1	CASNERGYNEQFF	TGTGCCAGCAATGAGCGGGGCTACAATGAGCAGTTCTTC
few	TRBJ1-1	.	15	TRBV18	CASSLSGSGYNEAFF	TGTGCCAGCTCACTTAGTGGCAGTGGGTACAATGAAGCTTTCTTT